This T cell receptor (beta chain) is drawn from a study of glioma-infiltrating T cells. Notes on the study in general: Non-neoplastic patients had below-expected tissue-blood divergence, while all gliomas exceeded expectation.

TCR alpha and beta CDR3 regions were amplified from RNA using iRepertoire nested multiplex PCR. TCRdb fed the multiplex PCR reads into MiXCR, producing one record per CDR3 protein. Here the sample spans 90,000 to 100,000 distinct CDR3 sequences, roughly 37% being singletons. The germline V and J ends were trimmed by 4 bases and 6 bases, with 9 bases remaining between them. Germline loops: CDR1 SQVTM, CDR2 ANQGSEA. This CDR3 spans 11 amino acids. A word on this clonotype: Its target is not known.

This TCR was recovered from a human donor with low-grade glioma or glioblastoma, undergoing nonglioma brain surgery, or in good health (not recorded which). The sample was glioma tissue, nonneoplastic brain tissue, or PBMCs (not recorded which). V and J are TRBV29-1 and TRBJ1-1; D remains unclear. CDR3 DNA: TGCAGCGTTGCCCTTGGCTCTGAAGCTTTCTTT. This translates into CSVALGSEAFF.